The next 23 T cell receptor beta chains were all read from a single sample in a study of blood T cell repertoires in COVID-19. TCRdb's copy holds only in-frame clones and misses some; the assay was immunoSEQ multiplex PCR. Found here are fewer than 200,000 clones, approximately 87% of them singletons; the top ten hold around 20%. The sequencing input was peripheral blood. The source of these receptors is a man aged 65 to 85 with active or convalescent COVID-19.

The genes are TRBV24-1 and TRBJ2-2; TRBD1 matches at 7 bases. Germline CDR1 KGHDR, CDR2 SFDVKD. This CDR3 spans 15 amino acids. The ends lost 4 bases at V and 11 bases at J; junction bases unmatched: 12. The CDR3 here is CATSEPGTAKNELFF. As DNA, the CDR3 is TGTGCCACCAGTGAACCGGGGACAGCCAAGAACGAGCTGTTTTTT.

The chain joins TRBV6-6 to TRBJ1-4; tentative D call: TRBD1 (5 bases). Trimming removed 6 bases from V and 7 bases from J, with 12 bases in between. Germline V CDR1 and CDR2: MNHNY, SVGAGI (reference sequence). CDR3 length: 13 residues. CDR3 DNA sequence: TGTGCCAGCAGCCCCAGGGTGGGTGAAAAACTGTTTTTT. The encoded protein is CASSPRVGEKLFF.

This clone was counted between two and nine times. The V and J genes are TRBV6-6 and TRBJ1-2, with a weak D call TRBD1 (6 bases). From germline, CDR1 is MNHNY and CDR2 SVGAGI (reference sequence). CDR3 length: 13 residues. V was cut by 6 bases and J by 2 bases, with 10 bases left in between. CDR3 in DNA: TGTGCCAGCAGCGACAGGACCAACTATGGCTACACCTTC. It yields the protein CASSDRTNYGYTF.

The rearrangement uses TRBV2 and TRBJ1-1; 9 positions match TRBD1. J gave up 1 base and V 5 bases, and 2 bases lay outside the gene matches. Germline assignment: CDR1 SNHLY and CDR2 FYNNEI. CDR3 size: 14 residues. CDR3 residues: CASSYRGQNTEAFF. The CDR3 DNA reads TGTGCCAGCAGTTACAGGGGGCAGAACACTGAAGCTTTCTTT.

Comments on this clone: Additional DNA sequences in this sample encode the identical CDR3. The V and J genes are TRBV28 and TRBJ2-7; no reliable D call. This CDR3 region has 11 residues. Germline CDR1 and CDR2: MDHEN and SYDVKM. Trimming left V 3 bases short and J 3 bases short, with 3 bases between. The CDR3: CASSFLYEQYF. CDR3 DNA: TGTGCCAGCAGTTTTCTCTACGAGCAGTACTTC.

V gene TRBV18 combines with J gene TRBJ1-5; perhaps TRBD1 as D (5 bases). The CDR3 extends over 17 amino acids. Trimming shortened V by 3 bases and J by 4 bases, and 19 bases separated the two germline ends. The germline CDR1 and CDR2 sequences are KGHSH and LQKENI. CDR3 in DNA: TGTGCCAGCTCACCCCGTGAGGGAGGAGGGGTTAATCAGCCCCAGCATTTT. Translation gives CASSPREGGGVNQPQHF.

The chain couples TRBV28 to TRBJ2-4; 7 positions match TRBD1. Germline CDR1 and CDR2: MDHEN and SYDVKM. Unmatched junction bases numbered 13, after V lost 1 base and J lost 1 base. The CDR3 covers 19 residues. The CDR3 reads CASSLYRWDRWTAKNIQYF. CDR3 coding DNA: TGTGCCAGCAGTTTATACCGTTGGGACAGATGGACGGCCAAAAACATTCAGTACTTC. The full variable domain, in which reference TRBV28 and TRBJ2-4 provide the parts outside the CDR3, is DVKVTQSSRYLVKRTGEKVFLECVQDMDHENMFWYRQDPGLGLRLIYFSYDVKMKEKGDIPEGYSVSREKKERFSLILESASTNQTSMYLCASSLYRWDRWTAKNIQYFGAGTRLSVL.

The genes are TRBV28 and TRBJ2-7, with D possibly TRBD2 on 6 matching bases. The CDR3 is made up of 14 amino acids. V was pared by 7 bases and J by 0 bases, with 13 bases between. Germline V gene sequence: CDR1 MDHEN, CDR2 SYDVKM. The CDR3, as DNA: TGTGCCAGCATGGGTAGCGGAAGCTCCTACGAGCAGTACTTC. Translating it yields CASMGSGSSYEQYF. The variable domain in full, with the rest retrieved from reference TRBV28 and TRBJ2-7, is DVKVTQSSRYLVKRTGEKVFLECVQDMDHENMFWYRQDPGLGLRLIYFSYDVKMKEKGDIPEGYSVSREKKERFSLILESASTNQTSMYLCASMGSGSSYEQYFGPGTRLTVT.

CDR3 sequence (DNA): TGTGCCAGCAGCTCGAACAGGGGTAGCGGGAGAGTCAATGAGCAGTTCTTC. Its protein is CASSSNRGSGRVNEQFF. The chain couples TRBV5-8 to TRBJ2-1, with TRBD2 matching over 9 bases. The CDR3 extends over 17 amino acids. After removal of 3 bases from V and 6 bases from J, the junction contained 13 bases not matched to a gene. From germline, CDR1 is SGHTS and CDR2 YDEGEE.

The rearrangement joins TRBV18 to TRBJ2-7; tentative D call: TRBD2 (6 bases). This CDR3 comprises 14 residues. The V and J ends lost 3 bases and 6 bases respectively, with 15 bases between them. Germline V gives CDR1 KGHSH, CDR2 LQKENI. This CDR3 reads CASSPLEGSVEQYF. The CDR3 region has the DNA TGTGCCAGCTCACCTCTGGAGGGTAGCGTCGAGCAGTACTTC.

This chain's CDR3 is CASSYRQGAEAFF. As DNA, the CDR3 is TGTGCCAGCAGCTATCGACAGGGCGCTGAAGCTTTCTTT. The chain uses TRBV27 and TRBJ1-1; TRBD1 matches at 7 bases. Germline V lookup: CDR1 MNHEY, CDR2 SMNVEV (reference sequence). CDR3 length: 13 residues. V shed 6 bases and J 6 bases; nucleotides not matched to a gene: 7.

The J gene is TRBJ1-1, the V gene TRBV7-2, with 9 nucleotides matching TRBD1. This CDR3 has 15 residues. The V gene's germline CDR1 is SGHTA and CDR2 FQGNSA. Trimming cost V 5 bases and J 3 bases; bases outside gene matches: 7. CDR3 coding DNA: TGTGCCAGCAGCCATGGACAGGGGCAGTACACTGAAGCTTTCTTT. Protein product: CASSHGQGQYTEAFF.

The V gene is TRBV6-6, the J gene TRBJ1-4; the D gene is possibly TRBD1 (6 bases). V lost 10 bases and J 4 bases, leaving 16 bases between the germline ends. Germline V gene data show CDR1 as MNHNY and CDR2 as SVGAGI (reference sequence). CDR3 length equals 14 residues. The DNA for the CDR3 is TGTGCCACCAGACAAACAGGGCATAATGAAAAACTGTTTTTT. Encoded protein: CATRQTGHNEKLFF.

The rearrangement links TRBV28 to TRBJ1-2; possibly TRBD1 for D (5 bases). V gave up 6 bases and J gave up 7 bases, with 12 bases separating them. The CDR3 has 12 amino acids. Looked up from germline, CDR1 is MDHEN and CDR2 is SYDVKM. The CDR3 region is CASRNWGGGYTF. The DNA for the CDR3 is TGTGCCAGCAGGAATTGGGGGGGTGGCTACACCTTC.

The V call is TRBV7-2, the J call TRBJ2-7; 8 bases line up with TRBD2. The CDR3 covers 17 residues. J gave up 0 bases and V 2 bases, and 9 bases lay outside the gene matches. CDR1 and CDR2 from the germline V gene are SGHTA and FQGNSA. CDR3 DNA sequence: TGTGCCAGCAGCTTATCTAGCGGGTCTGATAGCTCCTACGAGCAGTACTTC. The encoded protein is CASSLSSGSDSSYEQYF.

V and J are TRBV30 and TRBJ1-1; D call uncertain. V was clipped by 3 bases and J by 0 bases, with 11 bases between them. Germline CDR1 is GTSNPN and CDR2 is SVGIG (reference sequence). The CDR3 has 14 amino acids. In nucleotides, the CDR3 is TGTGCCTGGAGCCCGGGAGGATTGAACACTGAAGCTTTCTTT. The encoded protein is CAWSPGGLNTEAFF.

The chain links TRBV20-1 to TRBJ2-1; 10 bases map to TRBD1. V was pared by 3 bases and J by 2 bases, with 7 bases of the junction left unmatched. The CDR3 contains 16 residues. The germline V gene has CDR1 DFQATT and CDR2 SNEGSKA (reference sequence). In DNA, the CDR3 is TGCAGTGCTAGTCCACCGGGACAGGGGCCCTACAATGAGCAGTTCTTC. Translating it yields CSASPPGQGPYNEQFF.

Only a few counts were recorded for this clone. This rearrangement joins TRBV6-5 to TRBJ2-7; D unresolved. CDR1 and CDR2 from the germline V gene are MNHEY and SVGAGI. V was pared by 4 bases and J by 7 bases, with 8 bases between. The CDR3 consists of 11 residues. CDR3 bases: TGTGCCAGCAGTTCCCCTCTAGAGCAGTACTTC. It codes for CASSSPLEQYF.

The chain carries TRBV29-1 and TRBJ2-1, with TRBD2 matching over 9 bases. With V trimmed by 4 bases and J by 2 bases, 3 bases remained unmatched. CDR3 size: 14 residues. CDR1 is SQVTM and CDR2 is ANQGSEA in the germline V gene. The CDR3 loop is CSVGAGGTYNEQFF. The CDR3 nucleotides are TGCAGCGTTGGAGCGGGAGGTACCTACAATGAGCAGTTCTTC.

This chain connects TRBV14 to TRBJ1-1; D might be TRBD1 (5 bases). CDR3 length: 22 residues. Per the germline V gene, CDR1 is SGHDN and CDR2 is FVKESK. Trimming took off 4 bases at V and 1 base at J, with 34 bases between the two ends. CDR3: CASSPTRVGISITKDPNTEAFF. In DNA form, the CDR3 reads TGTGCCAGCAGCCCCACCAGGGTAGGCATTTCCATTACTAAGGACCCGAACACTGAAGCTTTCTTT.

CDR3 region: CASRTFSNQPQHF. In DNA, the CDR3 is TGTGCCAGCCGGACATTTAGCAATCAGCCCCAGCATTTT. This rearrangement joins TRBV6-5 to TRBJ1-5; TRBD1 is a possible D gene (5 bases). Trimming took 8 bases from V and 0 from J, leaving 8 bases between them. Germline CDR1 and CDR2: MNHEY and SVGAGI. This CDR3 has 13 amino acids.

The chain couples TRBV28 to TRBJ2-7; tentatively, D is TRBD2 (6 bases). The CDR3 runs to 16 residues. V lost 4 bases and J 0 bases, leaving 16 bases between the germline ends. Germline CDR1 and CDR2: MDHEN and SYDVKM. This CDR3 is CASSSPGLRSSYEQYF. As DNA, the CDR3 is TGTGCCAGCAGTTCACCGGGACTTCGAAGCTCCTACGAGCAGTACTTC.

The V gene is TRBV7-9, the J gene TRBJ2-7; 8 bases line up with TRBD1. The CDR3 totals 15 residues. Germline V CDR1 and CDR2: SEHNR, FQNEAQ (reference sequence). Trimming took 5 bases from V and 0 from J; bases not matched to a gene: 6. The CDR3 coding sequence is TGTGCCAGCAGCGGCAGGGGGCTCCTCTCCTACGAGCAGTACTTC. Translated, it gives CASSGRGLLSYEQYF.